One and the same sample provided the 31 T cell receptor beta chains below, sequenced in a study of cytotoxic CD8 clonotypes in ibrutinib-treated CLL. Using immunoSEQ multiplex PCR, the repertoire was profiled, and TCRdb retains in-frame clones only, with some absent. Of 100,000 to 150,000 clones in the sample, around 85% were seen once. Sequences were derived from PBMCs, sampled after 24 months of ibrutinib treatment. Receptors were obtained from a human donor with chronic lymphocytic leukemia.

V and J are TRBV7-9 and TRBJ2-3; D uncertain. The V gene lost 2 bases and the J gene lost 4 bases, with 7 bases spanning the gap. This CDR3 spans 13 amino acids. Germline loops: CDR1 SEHNR, CDR2 FQNEAQ (reference sequence). The CDR3 protein is CASSLRWADTQYF. Written as DNA, the CDR3 is TGTGCCAGCAGCTTACGGTGGGCAGATACGCAGTATTTT.

The V and J genes are TRBV9 and TRBJ2-3; no definite D call. This CDR3 spans 14 amino acids. The germline V gene has CDR1 SGDLS and CDR2 YYNGEE. Trimming removed 4 bases from V and 7 bases from J, with 16 bases in between. Here the CDR3 DNA reads TGTGCCAGCAGCCCCCAGAGCCAGACGAATACGCAGTATTTT. Residues: CASSPQSQTNTQYF.

The chain recombines TRBV6-1 with TRBJ1-1; D remains unclear. The CDR3 covers 13 residues. Deletions cut 2 bases from V and 3 bases from J, with 7 bases between. Germline V gene data show CDR1 as MNHNS and CDR2 as SASEGT. In DNA form, the CDR3 reads TGTGCCAGCAGTGAAACGGGGTACACTGAAGCTTTCTTT. It yields the protein CASSETGYTEAFF.

This clone appeared a single time. The V call is TRBV19, the J call TRBJ2-7; no clear D. V was shortened by 0 bases and J by 0 bases, with 6 bases between the two germline ends. CDR1 is LNHDA and CDR2 is SQIVND in the germline V gene (reference sequence). This CDR3 contains 14 residues. This chain's CDR3 is CASSIEQFSYEQYF. The CDR3 bases are TGTGCCAGTAGTATAGAACAGTTCTCCTACGAGCAGTACTTC.

This CDR3 reads CASRQTRQPQHF. The CDR3 DNA reads TGTGCCAGCAGACAGACTCGTCAGCCCCAGCATTTT. This chain joins TRBV28 and TRBJ1-5; no reliable D call. This CDR3 comprises 12 residues. V was cut by 6 bases and J by 6 bases, with 9 bases left in between. Germline loops: CDR1 MDHEN, CDR2 SYDVKM.

The V and J genes are TRBV6-5 and TRBJ2-7; D remains unclear. CDR3 length equals 15 residues. V was cut by 2 bases and J by 2 bases, with 13 bases left in between. Germline V CDR1 and CDR2: MNHEY, SVGAGI. CDR3 coding DNA: TGTGCCAGCAGTTACCAACCGACGGACCCCTACGAGCAGTACTTC. Its translation is CASSYQPTDPYEQYF.

The rearrangement joins TRBV4-1 to TRBJ2-5, with 10 bases identical to TRBD2. The CDR3 length is 17 residues. The V and J ends lost 1 base and 5 bases, in that order; junction bases with no gene match: 10. Per the germline V gene, CDR1 is MGHRA and CDR2 is YSYEKL. The CDR3 loop is CASSQAFRSGGAETQYF. The CDR3 nucleotides are TGCGCCAGCAGCCAAGCATTCAGGAGCGGGGGGGCCGAGACCCAGTACTTC.

The chain couples TRBV6-5 to TRBJ2-7; the match to TRBD1 covers 9 bases. The germline gives CDR1 MNHEY, CDR2 SVGAGI. V was clipped by 5 bases and J by 2 bases; unmatched bases: 7. The CDR3 has 15 amino acids. The CDR3 DNA follows: TGTGCCAGCAGTACTAGGACAGGGGTGGCCTACGAGCAGTACTTC. It specifies CASSTRTGVAYEQYF.

For the CDR3, the DNA is TGCGCCAGCAGCCAGGGACTATCCCGCTCCTACAATGAGCAGTTCTTC. Translation: CASSQGLSRSYNEQFF. This chain joins TRBV4-1 and TRBJ2-1, with TRBD2 identical over 7 bases. After removal of 3 bases from V and 0 bases from J, the junction contained 5 bases not matched to a gene. This CDR3 contains 16 residues. Per the germline V gene, CDR1 is MGHRA and CDR2 is YSYEKL.

The gene calls are TRBV28 and TRBJ1-4; 8 bases are a match to TRBD1. The CDR3 is 14 residues long. From germline, CDR1 is MDHEN and CDR2 SYDVKM. J lost 4 bases, V lost 2 bases, and 0 bases had no gene match. The CDR3 loop reads CASSLTGGNEKLFF. In nucleotides, the CDR3 is TGTGCCAGCAGTTTAACAGGGGGTAATGAAAAACTGTTTTTT.

In this sample, this clone turned up once. The chain recombines TRBV28 with TRBJ1-2; TRBD1 might be the D (6 bases). The germline V gene has CDR1 MDHEN and CDR2 SYDVKM. CDR3 length: 13 amino acids. Trimming shortened V by 6 bases and J by 1 base, and 9 bases separated the two germline ends. The chain's CDR3 is CASRTGVNYGYTF. In DNA form, the CDR3 reads TGTGCCAGCAGGACAGGAGTTAACTATGGCTACACCTTC.

The chain uses TRBV4-2 and TRBJ2-1; TRBD1 might be the D (6 bases). The CDR3 is made up of 16 amino acids. Germline V lookup: CDR1 LGHNA, CDR2 YNFKEQ. The V end was cut by 4 bases, the J end by 1 base, with 14 bases between. Here the CDR3 DNA reads TGTGCCAGCAGCCTCCGGACAGACCTTTCCTACAATGAGCAGTTCTTC. Its translation: CASSLRTDLSYNEQFF.

The rearrangement links TRBV19 to TRBJ1-2; D is perhaps TRBD1 (5 bases). V lost 8 bases and J 2 bases, leaving 12 bases between the germline ends. From germline, CDR1 is LNHDA and CDR2 SQIVND (reference sequence). This CDR3 is 13 amino acids long. The CDR3 reads CASGPRANYGYTF. CDR3 DNA sequence: TGTGCCAGTGGACCCAGGGCGAACTATGGCTACACCTTC.

This chain links TRBV7-2 with TRBJ2-1; 10 nucleotides line up with TRBD2. This CDR3 comprises 15 residues. After removal of 4 bases from V and 5 bases from J, the junction contained 5 bases not matched to a gene. From germline, CDR1 is SGHTA and CDR2 FQGNSA. The CDR3 region is CASSWSGGANNEQFF. Written as DNA, the CDR3 is TGTGCCAGCAGCTGGAGCGGGGGGGCAAACAATGAGCAGTTCTTC.

The rearrangement uses TRBV28 and TRBJ2-7; maybe TRBD2 (5 bases). Germline V gives CDR1 MDHEN, CDR2 SYDVKM. The CDR3 runs to 13 residues. V shed 6 bases and J shed 3 bases, with 12 bases lying between them. This CDR3 is CASRTLGSYEQYF. CDR3 in DNA: TGTGCCAGCAGGACATTGGGGAGCTACGAGCAGTACTTC.

This clone was picked up a small number of times. The chain is built from TRBV30 and TRBJ1-3; D possibly corresponds to TRBD1 (6 bases). CDR3 length equals 13 residues. The germline CDR1 and CDR2 sequences are GTSNPN and SVGIG (reference sequence). In nucleotides, the CDR3 is TGTGCTCAACAGGGTACGGATGGAAACACCATATATTTT. Protein sequence: CAQQGTDGNTIYF.

The genes are TRBV4-1 and TRBJ2-7; D is uncertain. In germline, CDR1 is MGHRA, CDR2 YSYEKL. V dropped 3 bases and J dropped 6 bases, with 12 bases sitting between them. The CDR3 spans 13 residues. The CDR3 DNA sequence: TGCGCCAGCAGCCAGGATCGTGTTCCCGAGCAGTACTTC. This encodes CASSQDRVPEQYF.

The V gene is TRBV7-2, the J gene TRBJ2-5; TRBD2 agrees at 7 bases. J gave up 4 bases and V 8 bases, and 10 bases lay outside the gene matches. The CDR3 is made up of 14 amino acids. The germline V gene has CDR1 SGHTA and CDR2 FQGNSA. Here the CDR3 reads CASGLVGGRETQYF. In nucleotides, the CDR3 is TGTGCCAGCGGCCTCGTGGGGGGGAGAGAGACCCAGTACTTC. The variable domain in full, with the rest retrieved from reference TRBV7-2 and TRBJ2-5, is GAGVSQSPSNKVTEKGKDVELRCDPISGHTALYWYRQSLGQGLEFLIYFQGNSAPDKSGLPSDRFSAERTGGSVSTLTIQRTQQEDSAVYLCASGLVGGRETQYFGPGTRLLVL.

The genes are TRBV27 and TRBJ2-6; D ambiguous. V gave up 2 bases and J gave up 1 base, with 6 bases separating them. The CDR3 has 15 residues. Germline V gene lookup returns CDR1 MNHEY and CDR2 SMNVEV (reference sequence). CDR3 sequence reads: CASSLRSSGANVLTF. In DNA form, the CDR3 reads TGTGCCAGCAGTTTACGGTCGTCTGGGGCCAACGTCCTGACTTTC.

The rearrangement joins TRBV6-6 to TRBJ2-7; D not certain. Germline V gene data show CDR1 as MNHNY and CDR2 as SVGAGI (reference sequence). V shed 2 bases and J shed 1 base, with 12 bases lying between them. This CDR3 comprises 15 residues. This chain's CDR3 is CASSYRLSASYEQYF. For the CDR3, the DNA is TGTGCCAGCAGTTACCGCTTGAGTGCATCCTACGAGCAGTACTTC.

The chain uses TRBV19 and TRBJ2-7, with TRBD1 matching 7 bases. The CDR3 spans 15 residues. Germline trimming cut 4 bases from V and 2 bases from J; bases unmatched to any gene: 8. From germline, CDR1 is LNHDA and CDR2 SQIVND (reference sequence). The DNA of the CDR3 is TGTGCCAGTAGTAAGGGACAGATCATCCCCTACGAGCAGTACTTC. It codes for CASSKGQIIPYEQYF.

This chain links TRBV9 with TRBJ1-2; no clear D. Germline V gene data show CDR1 as SGDLS and CDR2 as YYNGEE. The CDR3 runs to 14 residues. The V end lost 4 bases, the J end lost 6 bases, and 16 bases lay between the germline ends. Here the CDR3 reads CASSPRVQRNGYTF. The CDR3 DNA sequence: TGTGCCAGCAGCCCCCGCGTGCAGAGGAATGGCTACACCTTC.

This clone has a handful of counts. The chain recombines TRBV4-2 with TRBJ1-2, with 7 bases matching TRBD1. The germline gives CDR1 LGHNA, CDR2 YNFKEQ. After removal of 10 bases from V and 4 bases from J, the junction contained 6 bases not matched to a gene. The CDR3 runs 12 residues. CDR3 in DNA: TGTGCCACTTCGACAGGGTCCTATGGCTACACCTTC. The encoded protein is CATSTGSYGYTF.

V and J are TRBV19 and TRBJ1-1; weak D call: TRBD1 (5 bases). This CDR3 is 12 amino acids long. The ends were cut back, 0 bases at V and 10 bases at J, with 9 bases in the middle. The V gene's germline CDR1 is LNHDA and CDR2 SQIVND (reference sequence). CDR3 nucleotide sequence: TGTGCCAGTAGTATAGACAGGGCTGCAGCTTTCTTT. This encodes CASSIDRAAAFF.

The chain has TRBV5-1 and TRBJ1-2, with 7 bases that match TRBD1. The V gene's germline CDR1 is SGHRS and CDR2 YFSETQ. Trimming cost V 0 bases and J 8 bases; bases outside gene matches: 10. CDR3 length equals 15 residues. In DNA form, the CDR3 reads TGCGCCAGCAGCTTGGAGGGCAGGGACAGTGGAGGCTACACCTTC. It codes for CASSLEGRDSGGYTF.

This chain links TRBV7-8 with TRBJ2-4; 7 nucleotides agree with TRBD1. V dropped 5 bases and J dropped 0; count of bases not matched to a gene: 7. This CDR3 has 16 residues. The germline gives CDR1 SGHVS, CDR2 FQNEAQ. CDR3 protein: CASSRDRLLAKNIQYF. The CDR3 nucleotides read TGTGCCAGCAGCCGGGACAGACTTCTAGCCAAAAACATTCAGTACTTC.

The CDR3 loop is CASSSKGGRGETQYF. The CDR3 nucleotides are TGTGCCAGCAGCTCTAAAGGCGGGAGGGGAGAGACCCAGTACTTC. This chain uses TRBV7-6 with TRBJ2-5, with TRBD2 matching over 9 bases. The CDR3 has 15 amino acids. The germline V gene encodes CDR1 SGHVS and CDR2 FNYEAQ. V lost 4 bases, J lost 4 bases, and 7 bases stayed unmatched.

The V call is TRBV19, the J call TRBJ2-4; a possible D gene is TRBD2 (6 bases). CDR1 and CDR2 (germline): LNHDA, SQIVND (reference sequence). CDR3 length equals 16 residues. V was shortened by 2 bases and J by 6 bases, with 17 bases between the two germline ends. CDR3 in DNA: TGTGCCAGTAGTATAAGCTACGTCGGGGGAGGAAACATTCAGTACTTC. Its protein product is CASSISYVGGGNIQYF.

The chain uses TRBV18 and TRBJ1-3; 7 nucleotides agree with TRBD1. The CDR3 loop spans 15 amino acids. The ends lost 1 base at V and 4 bases at J; junction bases unmatched: 4. CDR1 is KGHSH, CDR2 LQKENI, per germline. The CDR3 protein is CASSPQGASGNTIYF. The DNA for the CDR3 is TGTGCCAGCTCACCACAGGGGGCATCAGGAAACACCATATATTTT.

V is TRBV7-2 and J is TRBJ1-2; D gene ambiguous. Germline V gives CDR1 SGHTA, CDR2 FQGNSA. The germline V and J ends were trimmed by 5 bases and 2 bases, with 6 bases remaining between them. The CDR3 is 12 residues long. The CDR3 region is CASSLPNYGYTF. The CDR3 region has the DNA TGTGCCAGCAGCCTTCCAAACTATGGCTACACCTTC.

DNA for the CDR3: TGCGCCAGCAGCCGGGGACTAGCGGGGGTCTACGAGCAGTACTTC. This translates into CASSRGLAGVYEQYF. This chain joins TRBV4-3 and TRBJ2-7; 14 bases line up with TRBD2. The germline V gene has CDR1 LGHNA and CDR2 YSLEER. The ends lost 4 bases at V and 3 bases at J; junction bases unmatched: 2. The CDR3 extends over 15 amino acids.